This T cell receptor beta chain is drawn from a study of T cell responses to AZD1222 COVID-19 vaccine. The wider study: Analysis merged second doses at about 4 or about 12 weeks.

In germline, CDR1 is SEHNR, CDR2 FQNEAQ (reference sequence). The CDR3 totals 14 residues. Deletions cut 1 base from V and 4 bases from J, with 11 bases between. Repertoires were generated with immunoSEQ multiplex PCR, while TCRdb's copy carries only in-frame clones and drops some. In the table there are about 130,000 clones, 80% to 90% of which are singletons. Study outcomes and limitations: Close to half of spike-specific TCRs reportedly recognize unmutated variant regions.

Details on this clone: What it binds is unknown.

Sequences were derived from peripheral blood, sampled on day 0 of AZD1222 vaccination. The receptor was isolated from an adult in good health. The V call is TRBV7-9, the J call TRBJ2-7, with a possible D match to TRBD1 (6 bases). The DNA of the CDR3 is TGTGCCAGCAGCTTAGTTGGGGGACAATACGAGCAGTACTTC. As protein: CASSLVGGQYEQYF.